The next 6 T cell receptor beta chains were all read from a single sample in a study of tissue T cells after allogeneic stem cell transplantation. Sequencing was performed with immunoSEQ multiplex PCR; in TCRdb, only in-frame clones are kept and a portion is missing. Counted here are about 48,000 clones, around 66% occurring once; the ten biggest clones make up roughly 0.55%. What was sequenced was sorted cells pooled from one or two spleens. Every receptor here comes from a pool of C57BL/6 mice in good health.

Notes on this clone: Genes here carry mouse names. The read gets to within 1 residue of the CDR3 end, and the germline J gene fills in the rest. This chain uses TRBV13-2 with TRBJ1-1, with D maybe TRBD1 (5 bases). The CDR3 contains 13 residues. V gave up 5 bases and J gave up 4 bases, with 12 bases separating them. In germline, CDR1 is NNHNN, CDR2 SYGAGS (reference sequence). The CDR3 spells CASGKGSGTEVFF. The sequenced CDR3 bases are TGTGCCAGCGGGAAGGGGTCAGGCACAGAAGTCTTC.

Turning to this clone: Mouse gene names and germline throughout. The read is 1 residue too short to cover the CDR3 end, so that end is filled in from the germline J gene. The genes are TRBV16 and TRBJ1-2; perhaps TRBD1 as D (5 bases). The CDR3 is made up of 14 amino acids. The V gene's germline CDR1 is SGHSA and CDR2 FRNQAP. Trimming removed 0 bases from V and 2 bases from J, with 7 bases in between. The DNA read from the CDR3 is TGTGCAAGCAGCTTAGATGGGGCTAACTCCGACTACACC. This translates into CASSLDGANSDYT. The whole CDR3 is CASSLDGANSDYTF.

Of note for this clone: Gene names and germline refer to mouse. The sequenced part of the CDR3 DNA is TGTGCCAGCAGCTTAGGACAGGGGAGGGGTCAAAACACCTTGTAC. Protein: CASSLGQGRGQNTLY. The whole CDR3 protein is CASSLGQGRGQNTLYF. V gene TRBV3 combines with J gene TRBJ2-4; TRBD1 agrees at 8 bases. The DNA ends 1 residue before the CDR3 does, and the rest of the CDR3 is filled in from the germline J gene. V lost 1 base and J lost 1; bases outside the gene matches: 4. This CDR3 is 16 amino acids long. Germline CDR1 and CDR2: SNHLY and FYNGKV (reference sequence).

Worth noting for this clone: Gene names refer to mouse genes. CDR3 residues: CASSLWTGGALQDTQYF. CDR3 DNA (partial): TGTGCCAGCAGTCTCTGGACTGGGGGGGCGCTCCAAGACACCCAGTAC. The rearrangement joins TRBV24 to TRBJ2-5; 13 nucleotides agree with TRBD2. The CDR3 end lies 1 residue beyond the end of the read and is filled in from the germline J gene. The CDR3 has 17 residues. From germline, CDR1 is KGHTA and CDR2 FRNEEI. V dropped 3 bases and J dropped 2; count of bases not matched to a gene: 5.

This clone was found a few times. Gene names are mouse gene names. Read sequence stops 1 residue before the CDR3 end, and the germline J gene provides the missing end. The V gene is TRBV1, the J gene TRBJ1-4, with D possibly matching TRBD1 (5 bases). V was clipped by 3 bases and J by 0 bases, with 8 bases between them. The CDR3 is 15 residues long. Germline CDR1 NSQYPW, CDR2 LRSPGD (reference sequence). The CDR3 DNA, read in part, is TGCACCTGCAGTGCTGGACACTTTTCCAACGAAAGATTATTT. It translates to CTCSAGHFSNERLF. The entire CDR3 reads CTCSAGHFSNERLFF.

As for this clone: Gene names follow the mouse nomenclature. The read terminates 1 residue ahead of where the CDR3 ends, so the germline J gene completes it. The V call is TRBV12-2, the J call TRBJ1-2; 7 bases are a match to TRBD1. The CDR3 loop spans 14 amino acids. V was pared by 0 bases and J by 0 bases, with 0 bases of the junction left unmatched. Per the germline V gene, CDR1 is SGHLS and CDR2 is HYDKME. The CDR3 here is CASSLQGANSDYTF. The part of the CDR3 DNA that was read is TGTGCCAGCTCTCTCCAGGGGGCAAACTCCGACTACACC.